This T cell receptor beta chain was documented in a study of Graves' ophthalmopathy and Graves' hyperthyroidism. Study-wide results and caveats: Most expanded clonotypes from thyroid (those above 0.001 frequency) were also found in blood.

This CDR3 has 14 residues. The germline gives CDR1 MNHEY, CDR2 SMNVEV (reference sequence). Trimming stripped 8 bases from V and 6 bases from J, with 19 bases between. Details on this clonotype: What it binds is not known.

Patients newly diagnosed with hyperthyroidism, under 2 months' duration, were aged 18 to 65, the study reports. Each diagnosis was determined on the basis of clinical symptoms, serum thyroxine, TRAb, thyroid ultrasound and orbital computed tomography. Transcripts of RNA were the source for amplifying TCR beta CDR3 regions. HTBI-primed first-round RT-PCR preceded second-round multiplex PCR. TCRdb itself ran the multiplex PCR reads through MiXCR, one entry per CDR3 protein. The data hold a few hundred thousand distinct CDR3 sequences, with under 45% observed a single time. The J gene is TRBJ1-1, the V gene TRBV27, with D tentatively TRBD1 (5 bases). Sequenced sample: peripheral blood or thyroid tissue (not recorded which). This receptor was obtained from an adult man with Graves' hyperthyroidism. The CDR3 nucleotides read TGTGCCAGCCCTTGGGACGGGGGAAGCGCTGAAGCTTTCTTT. Amino acids: CASPWDGGSAEAFF.